These 10 T cell receptor beta chains were all obtained from the same sample, sequenced in a study of blood T cell repertoires in COVID-19. Here immunoSEQ multiplex PCR was the method, and the copy in TCRdb shows in-frame clones only, minus some. The sample has about 14,000 clones; 83% are singletons. Sequenced sample: peripheral blood. Every receptor here comes from an older woman with acute or convalescent COVID-19.

The CDR3 spells CASSYYRDLNYGYTF. The CDR3 bases are TGTGCCAGCAGCTACTACAGGGATCTTAACTATGGCTACACCTTC. The chain links TRBV11-2 to TRBJ1-2, with a possible D match to TRBD1 (6 bases). The CDR3 has 15 amino acids. The V gene's germline CDR1 is SGHAT and CDR2 FQNNGV. V lost 4 bases and J lost 1, with 13 bases in between.

This clone came up a few times. The chain joins TRBV6-5 to TRBJ1-4; 11 positions agree with TRBD1. The V gene's germline CDR1 is MNHEY and CDR2 SVGAGI. V shed 2 bases, J shed 8 bases, and the junction held 7 bases outside the gene matches. CDR3 size: 16 residues. CDR3 coding DNA: TGTGCCAGCAGTTACATTGGACAGGGGGCCAACGAAAAACTGTTTTTT. Encoded protein: CASSYIGQGANEKLFF.

The chain carries TRBV5-6 and TRBJ1-2; 9 nucleotides match TRBD1. There are 15 residues in the CDR3. J lost 5 bases, V lost 2 bases, and 7 bases had no gene match. CDR1 is SGHDT, CDR2 YYEEEE, per germline. DNA of the CDR3: TGTGCCAGCAGCTTACCGGGACAGGGTATTTATGGCTACACCTTC. Translation gives CASSLPGQGIYGYTF.

The chain recombines TRBV19 with TRBJ1-5; D is ambiguous. CDR1 is LNHDA and CDR2 is SQIVND in the germline V gene (reference sequence). CDR3 length: 13 amino acids. V lost 6 bases and J 6 bases, leaving 12 bases between the germline ends. CDR3 in DNA: TGTGCCAGTAGGGAATCCGGACTTCAGCCCCAGCATTTT. Its protein product is CASRESGLQPQHF.

This clone has just one count. The rearrangement uses TRBV15 and TRBJ1-2, with 9 bases lining up with TRBD1. Per germline, CDR1 LNHNV and CDR2 YYDKDF (reference sequence). The CDR3 contains 15 residues. J was trimmed by 3 bases and V by 0 bases; bases with no gene match: 2. CDR3 residues: CATSRDRDRDYGYTF. In DNA, the CDR3 is TGTGCCACCAGCAGAGATCGGGACAGGGACTATGGCTACACCTTC.

The chain uses TRBV7-9 and TRBJ2-1, with 7 bases aligning to TRBD1. The CDR3 extends over 14 amino acids. The V segment lost 5 bases and the J segment 5 bases; nucleotides outside the gene matches: 6. Germline assignment: CDR1 SEHNR and CDR2 FQNEAQ (reference sequence). For the CDR3, the DNA is TGTGCCAGCAGCGCCGACAGGGCCAACAATGAGCAGTTCTTC. It is translated as CASSADRANNEQFF.

This chain joins TRBV14 and TRBJ1-4; D gene unclear. CDR3 size: 16 residues. V lost 1 base and J 10 bases, leaving 19 bases between the germline ends. Germline-derived CDR1 and CDR2 are SGHDN and FVKESK. The CDR3 protein is CASSQGRASFSGKLFF. CDR3 nucleotide sequence: TGTGCCAGCAGCCAAGGGAGGGCTTCGTTTAGCGGAAAACTGTTTTTT.

This chain joins TRBV23-1 and TRBJ1-1; D perhaps matches TRBD1 (5 bases). TRBV23-1 belongs to the ORF category, with a function that is uncertain. This CDR3 is built from 15 residues. Trimming took 0 bases from V and 2 from J, leaving 10 bases between them. The DNA for the CDR3 is TGCGCCAGCAGTCAATCGACAGTCCTAAACACTGAAGCTTTCTTT. Translation gives CASSQSTVLNTEAFF.

Here the CDR3 reads CASSQASGPPRNEQFF. CDR3 coding DNA: TGTGCCAGCAGCCAGGCTAGCGGGCCGCCTCGGAATGAGCAGTTCTTC. The J gene is TRBJ2-1, the V gene TRBV3-1 (or the pseudogene TRBV3-2); 8 bases are a match to TRBD2. Trimming at V came to 3 bases and at J to 7 bases, leaving 11 bases not matched to a gene. The CDR3 has 16 amino acids. The germline V gene has CDR1 LGHDT and CDR2 YNNKEL (reference sequence).

This clone showed up just once. The chain links TRBV2 to TRBJ2-7; the match to TRBD1 covers 7 bases. J lost 1 base, V lost 4 bases, and 10 bases had no gene match. Germline V gives CDR1 SNHLY, CDR2 FYNNEI. The CDR3 runs to 16 residues. The CDR3 loop is CASSGPPGQSSYEQYF. The DNA for the CDR3 is TGTGCCAGCAGTGGGCCCCCGGGACAGAGTTCCTACGAGCAGTACTTC.